This T cell receptor (beta chain) originates from a study of cytomegalovirus exposure and HLA in healthy donors. Across the study: A later analysis reported the 90 to 150 validation repertoires used the same platform as the approximately 670 first-cohort repertoires.

In regard to this clone: Its antigen is unidentified.

TCRdb's table, derived via immunoSEQ multiplex PCR, lists solely in-frame clones and lacks some. Here the sample spans nearly 110,000 clones, around 90% being singletons. Findings and caveats of the study: Through in vitro validation, three CMV-associated chains were shown to be specific for CMV antigens.

This clonotype was sampled from a woman aged 18-30 years in good health and CMV-seropositive. Specimen: PBMCs.

The DNA of the CDR3 is TGTGCCAGCAGCTTTCGATCAGGGGGCCTTGAAAAACTGTTTTTT. Translating gives CASSFRSGGLEKLFF. This sequence joins TRBV7-9 and TRBJ1-4; 8 nucleotides line up with TRBD1. This CDR3 is built from 15 residues. Trimming at V came to 3 bases and at J to 7 bases, leaving 7 bases not matched to a gene. Germline V gene data show CDR1 as SEHNR and CDR2 as FQNEAQ (reference sequence).